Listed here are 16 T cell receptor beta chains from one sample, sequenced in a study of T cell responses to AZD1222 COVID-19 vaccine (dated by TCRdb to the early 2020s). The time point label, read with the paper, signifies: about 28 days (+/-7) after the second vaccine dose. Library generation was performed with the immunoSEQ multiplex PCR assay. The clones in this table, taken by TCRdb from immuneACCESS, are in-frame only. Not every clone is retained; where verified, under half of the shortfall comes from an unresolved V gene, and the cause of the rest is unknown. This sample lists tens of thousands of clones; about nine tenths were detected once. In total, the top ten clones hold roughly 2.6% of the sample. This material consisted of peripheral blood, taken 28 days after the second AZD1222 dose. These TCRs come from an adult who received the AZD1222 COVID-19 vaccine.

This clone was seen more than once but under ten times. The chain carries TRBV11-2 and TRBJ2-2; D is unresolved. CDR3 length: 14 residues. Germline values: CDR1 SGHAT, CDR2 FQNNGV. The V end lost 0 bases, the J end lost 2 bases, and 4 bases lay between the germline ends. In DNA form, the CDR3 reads TGTGCCAGCAGCTTAGAGCTAAACACCGGGGAGCTGTTTTTT. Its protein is CASSLELNTGELFF.

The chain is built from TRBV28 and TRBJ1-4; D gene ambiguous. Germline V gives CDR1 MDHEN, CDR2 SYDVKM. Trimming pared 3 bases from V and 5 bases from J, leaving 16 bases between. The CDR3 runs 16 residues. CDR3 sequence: CASSFDPSGWNEKLFF. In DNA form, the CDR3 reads TGTGCCAGCAGTTTCGATCCATCAGGCTGGAATGAAAAACTGTTTTTT.

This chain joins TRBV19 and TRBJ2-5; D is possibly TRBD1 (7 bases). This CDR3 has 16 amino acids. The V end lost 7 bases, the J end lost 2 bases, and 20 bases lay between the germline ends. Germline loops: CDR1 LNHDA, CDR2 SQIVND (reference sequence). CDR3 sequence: CASTPGGQTKQETQYF. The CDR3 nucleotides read TGTGCCAGTACCCCCGGGGGACAGACGAAGCAAGAGACCCAGTACTTC.

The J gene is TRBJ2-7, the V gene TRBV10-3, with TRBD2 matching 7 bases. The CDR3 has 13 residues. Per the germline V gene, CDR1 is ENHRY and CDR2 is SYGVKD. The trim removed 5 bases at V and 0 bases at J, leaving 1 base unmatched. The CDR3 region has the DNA TGTGCCATCAGTTCTAGCGGCTCCTACGAGCAGTACTTC. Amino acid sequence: CAISSSGSYEQYF.

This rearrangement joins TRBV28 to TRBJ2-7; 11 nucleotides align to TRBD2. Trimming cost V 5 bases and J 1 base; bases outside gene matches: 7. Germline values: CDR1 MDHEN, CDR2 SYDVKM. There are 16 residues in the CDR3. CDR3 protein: CASSLRTSGPSYEQYF. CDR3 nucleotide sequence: TGTGCCAGCAGTCTTAGGACTAGCGGGCCTTCCTACGAGCAGTACTTC.

This CDR3 reads CASSPEGGQGLNGYTF. Written as DNA, the CDR3 is TGTGCCAGCAGCCCCGAGGGGGGACAGGGTCTAAATGGCTACACCTTC. This chain joins TRBV9 and TRBJ1-2, with TRBD1 identical over 9 bases. Germline loops: CDR1 SGDLS, CDR2 YYNGEE. This CDR3 has 16 residues. The V and J ends lost 4 bases and 6 bases, in that order; junction bases with no gene match: 13.

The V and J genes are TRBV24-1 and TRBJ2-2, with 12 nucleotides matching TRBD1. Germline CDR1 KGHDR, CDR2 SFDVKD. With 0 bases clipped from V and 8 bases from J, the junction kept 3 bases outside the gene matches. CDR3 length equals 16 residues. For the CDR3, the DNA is TGTGCCACCAGTGATTTGGGGACAGGGGGCCAGGGGGAGCTGTTTTTT. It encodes CATSDLGTGGQGELFF.

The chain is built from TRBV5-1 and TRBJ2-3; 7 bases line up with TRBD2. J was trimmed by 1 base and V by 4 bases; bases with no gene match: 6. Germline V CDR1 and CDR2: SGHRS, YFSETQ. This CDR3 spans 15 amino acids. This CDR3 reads CASSKGLEGTDTQYF. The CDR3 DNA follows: TGCGCCAGCAGCAAAGGACTAGAAGGCACAGATACGCAGTATTTT.

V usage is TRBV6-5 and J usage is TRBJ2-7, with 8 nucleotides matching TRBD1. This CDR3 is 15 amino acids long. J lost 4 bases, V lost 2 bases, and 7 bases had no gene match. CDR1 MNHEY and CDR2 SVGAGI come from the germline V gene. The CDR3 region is CASSYRGQGIYEQYF. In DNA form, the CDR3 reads TGTGCCAGCAGTTACCGCGGACAGGGAATATACGAGCAGTACTTC.

CDR3 sequence (DNA): TGTGCCAGCAGCGTAGGAGAGCGGGAGGACGGCACCGGGGAGCTGTTTTTT. Translation gives CASSVGEREDGTGELFF. This sequence joins TRBV11-3 and TRBJ2-2; 9 bases line up with TRBD2. Germline values: CDR1 SGHNT, CDR2 YENEEA. This CDR3 spans 17 amino acids. V lost 5 bases, J lost 4 bases, and 11 bases stayed unmatched.

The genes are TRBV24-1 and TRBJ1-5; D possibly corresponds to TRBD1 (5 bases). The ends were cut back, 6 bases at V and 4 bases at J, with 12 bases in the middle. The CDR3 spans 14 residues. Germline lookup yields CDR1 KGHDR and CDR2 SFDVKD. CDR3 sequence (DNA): TGTGCCACCAGTAGAAGGGACGGTAATCAGCCCCAGCATTTT. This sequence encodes CATSRRDGNQPQHF.

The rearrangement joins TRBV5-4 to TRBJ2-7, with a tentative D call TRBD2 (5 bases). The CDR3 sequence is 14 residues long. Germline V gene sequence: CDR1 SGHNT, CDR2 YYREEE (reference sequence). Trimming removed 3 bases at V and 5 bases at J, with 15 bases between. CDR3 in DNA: TGTGCCAGCAGCTCGCGAGCCCGGGGTCACGAGCAGTACTTC. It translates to CASSSRARGHEQYF.

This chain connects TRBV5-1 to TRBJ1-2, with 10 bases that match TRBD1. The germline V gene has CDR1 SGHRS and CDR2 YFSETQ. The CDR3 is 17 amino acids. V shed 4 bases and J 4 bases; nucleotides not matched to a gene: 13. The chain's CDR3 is CASSRTGTGALSYGYTF. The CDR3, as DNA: TGCGCCAGCAGCCGTACCGGGACAGGGGCATTATCCTATGGCTACACCTTC.

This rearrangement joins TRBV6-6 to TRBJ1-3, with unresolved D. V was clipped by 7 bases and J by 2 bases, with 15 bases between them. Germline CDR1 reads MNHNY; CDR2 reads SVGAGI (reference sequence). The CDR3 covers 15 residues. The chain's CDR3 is CASTFSGSTGNTIYF. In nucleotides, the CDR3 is TGTGCCAGCACCTTCTCAGGCAGTACTGGAAACACCATATATTTT.

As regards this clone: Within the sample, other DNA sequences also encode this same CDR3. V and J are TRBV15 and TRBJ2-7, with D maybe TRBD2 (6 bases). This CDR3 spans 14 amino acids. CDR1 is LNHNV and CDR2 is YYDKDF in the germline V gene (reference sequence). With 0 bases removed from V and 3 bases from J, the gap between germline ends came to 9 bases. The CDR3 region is CATSRDLGGYEQYF. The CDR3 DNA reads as TGTGCCACCAGCAGAGATTTGGGGGGCTACGAGCAGTACTTC.

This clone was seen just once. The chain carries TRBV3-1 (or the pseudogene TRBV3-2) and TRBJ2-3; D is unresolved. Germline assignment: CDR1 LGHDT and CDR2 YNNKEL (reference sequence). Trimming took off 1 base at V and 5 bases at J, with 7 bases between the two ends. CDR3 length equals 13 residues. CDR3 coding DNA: TGTGCCAGCAGCCAAGGACGGAGAGATACGCAGTATTTT. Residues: CASSQGRRDTQYF.